This paragraph reports one T cell receptor (beta chain). The record originates from a study of monozygotic twins with inflammatory bowel disease. Total RNA, at about 3,800 ng, went into every TCR library. TCRdb re-called the 5' RACE reads and shows each CDR3 protein once, DNA omitted. The data include about 110,000 distinct CDR3 sequences; the top ten clones carry about an eighth. Sequencing was performed on blood. This clonotype originated in a human donor with ulcerative colitis or Crohn's disease, or a healthy co-twin of an affected twin (not recorded which).

CDR3 loop: CASSLRGEGSYEQYF. This chain uses TRBV11-2 with TRBJ2-7; TCRdb lists TRBD1, though no DNA is available to test this call. Germline V gene lookup returns CDR1 SGHAT and CDR2 FQNNGV. The CDR3 is made up of 15 amino acids. The variable domain in full, completed from reference TRBV11-2 and TRBJ2-7, reads EAGVAQSPRYKIIEKRQSVAFWCNPISGHATLYWYQQILGQGPKLLIQFQNNGVVDDSQLPKDRFSAERLKGVDSTLKIQPAKLEDSAVYLCASSLRGEGSYEQYFGPGTRLTVT.